These 13 T cell receptor beta chains share one sample of origin, sequenced in a study of cytomegalovirus exposure and HLA in healthy donors. With 60 Vbeta and 13 Jbeta primers, the PCR was carried out. TCRdb's copy holds only in-frame clones and misses some; the assay was immunoSEQ multiplex PCR. The sample totals some 130,000 clones. Sequenced input: PBMCs. The receptors were sampled from a middle-aged woman in good health and CMV-seropositive.

The V and J genes are TRBV5-6 and TRBJ2-5; TRBD1 matches 7 bases. The trim removed 4 bases at V and 5 bases at J, leaving 11 bases unmatched. The CDR3 spans 15 residues. Per germline, CDR1 SGHDT and CDR2 YYEEEE. CDR3 nucleotide sequence: TGTGCCAGCAGCCCTCGGGGACAGATTGGCGAGACCCAGTACTTC. Its translation is CASSPRGQIGETQYF. The complete variable domain, with remaining parts taken from reference TRBV5-6 and TRBJ2-5, reads DAGVTQSPTHLIKTRGQQVTLRCSPKSGHDTVSWYQQALGQGPQFIFQYYEEEERQRGNFPDRFSGHQFPNYSSELNVNALLLGDSALYLCASSPRGQIGETQYFGPGTRLLVL.

The J gene is TRBJ1-2, the V gene TRBV19, with a possible D match to TRBD1 (5 bases). This CDR3 is built from 15 residues. The V gene's germline CDR1 is LNHDA and CDR2 SQIVND (reference sequence). V was cut by 3 bases and J by 5 bases, with 16 bases left in between. CDR3 in DNA: TGTGCCAGTAGTATTCAGGGACTGGGTAAGTATGGCTACACCTTC. Translating it yields CASSIQGLGKYGYTF. Drawing the rest from reference TRBV19 and TRBJ1-2, the complete variable domain is DGGITQSPKYLFRKEGQNVTLSCEQNLNHDAMYWYRQDPGQGLRLIYYSQIVNDFQKGDIAEGYSVSREKKESFPLTVTSAQKNPTAFYLCASSIQGLGKYGYTFGSGTRLTVV.

The CDR3 DNA sequence: TGTGCCAGCAGCAATGGGGCGGCGCGGAACACTGAAGCTTTCTTT. Translation gives CASSNGAARNTEAFF. The chain joins TRBV7-9 to TRBJ1-1; weak D call: TRBD1 (5 bases). This CDR3 spans 15 amino acids. Germline CDR1 SEHNR, CDR2 FQNEAQ (reference sequence). The V and J ends lost 5 bases and 1 base respectively, with 14 bases between them.

The chain combines TRBV29-1 with TRBJ1-2, with D possibly TRBD1 on 6 matching bases. The CDR3 runs 11 residues. Germline V CDR1 and CDR2: SQVTM, ANQGSEA. The ends were cut back, 5 bases at V and 8 bases at J, with 12 bases in the middle. CDR3 in amino acids: CSVTGTGGYTF. CDR3 in DNA: TGCAGCGTTACAGGGACGGGCGGCTACACCTTC.

The V and J genes are TRBV6-5 and TRBJ2-1; 12 bases are shared with TRBD2. CDR3 size: 16 residues. Trimming at V came to 2 bases and at J to 6 bases, leaving 5 bases not matched to a gene. Germline V lookup: CDR1 MNHEY, CDR2 SVGAGI. As DNA, the CDR3 is TGTGCCAGCAGTTACAGGACTAGCGGGAAACCCAATGAGCAGTTCTTC. The encoded protein is CASSYRTSGKPNEQFF.

The rearrangement links TRBV7-9 to TRBJ2-2; 13 bases map to TRBD2. V was pared by 5 bases and J by 3 bases, with 9 bases of the junction left unmatched. CDR3 length equals 18 residues. The germline gives CDR1 SEHNR, CDR2 FQNEAQ (reference sequence). The CDR3 DNA is TGTGCCAGCAGCCGCGAGGCGGGACTAGCGGGATACACCGGGGAGCTGTTTTTT. Residues: CASSREAGLAGYTGELFF. Combining the CDR3 with reference TRBV7-9 and TRBJ2-2 gives the whole variable domain DTGVSQNPRHKITKRGQNVTFRCDPISEHNRLYWYRQTLGQGPEFLTYFQNEAQLEKSRLLSDRFSAERPKGSFSTLEIQRTEQGDSAMYLCASSREAGLAGYTGELFFGEGSRLTVL.

V usage is TRBV15 and J usage is TRBJ1-5; D remains ambiguous. This CDR3 spans 14 amino acids. Looked up from germline, CDR1 is LNHNV and CDR2 is YYDKDF (reference sequence). V dropped 6 bases and J dropped 5 bases, with 14 bases sitting between them. The CDR3: CATRNTRSDQPQHF. In DNA, the CDR3 is TGTGCCACCAGAAATACTCGGTCGGATCAGCCCCAGCATTTT.

The V call is TRBV29-1, the J call TRBJ2-1, with 13 bases that match TRBD2. V trimming: 3 bases; J trimming: 7 bases; junction bases outside the gene matches: 3. Germline V gives CDR1 SQVTM, CDR2 ANQGSEA. The CDR3 is 14 amino acids. The CDR3 loop is CSVDRTSGRNEQFF. The DNA of the CDR3 is TGCAGCGTTGATAGGACTAGCGGGAGAAATGAGCAGTTCTTC.

The chain recombines TRBV11-3 with TRBJ2-1; TRBD1 matches 7 bases. The trim removed 5 bases at V and 7 bases at J, leaving 14 bases unmatched. The CDR3 is 16 residues long. Looked up from germline, CDR1 is SGHNT and CDR2 is YENEEA. The CDR3 DNA sequence: TGTGCCAGCAGCCCCAGGGAGAGGGGGCGCAGGAATGAGCAGTTCTTC. It yields the protein CASSPRERGRRNEQFF.

V and J are TRBV11-2 and TRBJ1-4; D gene uncertain. The germline V gene has CDR1 SGHAT and CDR2 FQNNGV. This CDR3 region has 12 residues. Trimming cost V 4 bases and J 10 bases, with 10 bases left between them. CDR3 sequence: CASSSWEGKLFF. CDR3 nucleotides: TGTGCCAGCAGCTCCTGGGAGGGAAAACTGTTTTTT.

V usage is TRBV9 and J usage is TRBJ2-5, with D unresolved. CDR3 length: 15 residues. Germline V CDR1 and CDR2: SGDLS, YYNGEE. Trimming pared 1 base from V and 3 bases from J, leaving 13 bases between. CDR3 sequence: CASSVSNFHKETQYF. DNA for the CDR3: TGTGCCAGCAGCGTATCCAACTTCCATAAAGAGACCCAGTACTTC.

V usage is TRBV15 and J usage is TRBJ2-5; the D is unclear. Germline loops: CDR1 LNHNV, CDR2 YYDKDF (reference sequence). CDR3 size: 14 residues. V was clipped by 3 bases and J by 0 bases, with 8 bases between them. The CDR3 is CATSSPGNQETQYF. DNA for the CDR3: TGTGCCACCAGCAGCCCAGGTAACCAAGAGACCCAGTACTTC.

J is TRBJ2-1 and V is TRBV15; 7 nucleotides agree with TRBD2. This CDR3 region has 17 residues. The germline V gene encodes CDR1 LNHNV and CDR2 YYDKDF (reference sequence). Unmatched junction bases numbered 11, after V lost 2 bases and J lost 4 bases. The CDR3 DNA reads as TGTGCCACCAGCAGATCTCGGGGCGGGAGAAGTTACAATGAGCAGTTCTTC. Amino acids: CATSRSRGGRSYNEQFF. The entire variable domain, with the rest obtained from reference TRBV15 and TRBJ2-1, is as follows: DAMVIQNPRYQVTQFGKPVTLSCSQTLNHNVMYWYQQKSSQAPKLLFHYYDKDFNNEADTPDNFQSRRPNTSFCFLDIRSPGLGDTAMYLCATSRSRGGRSYNEQFFGPGTRLTVL.